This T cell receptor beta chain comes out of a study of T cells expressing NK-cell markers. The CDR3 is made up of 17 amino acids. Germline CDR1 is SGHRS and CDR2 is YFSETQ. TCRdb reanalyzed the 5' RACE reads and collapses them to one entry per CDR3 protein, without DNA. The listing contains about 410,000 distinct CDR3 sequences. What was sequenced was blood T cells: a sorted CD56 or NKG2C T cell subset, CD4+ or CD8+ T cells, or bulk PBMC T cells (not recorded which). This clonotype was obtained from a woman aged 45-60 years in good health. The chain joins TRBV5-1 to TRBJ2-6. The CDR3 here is CASSWAGGYSGANVLTF.